Below, 8 T cell receptor beta chains from the same sample are listed, as sequenced in a study of T cell repertoires in cytomegalovirus infection. These TCRs' antigens remain unknown. TCRdb fed the reads into MiXCR, producing one record per CDR3 protein. The data show approximately 220,000 distinct CDR3 sequences, 35% to 40% seen once. The sequencing here drew on CD8+ T cells from cultured PBMCs, taken from culture after CMV antigen stimulation. The receptors were gathered from a human donor in good health (CMV status not recorded). Some clones in this sample may be carry-over from other donors' samples.

V gene TRBV6-1 combines with J gene TRBJ1-1; 7 bases match TRBD1. Losses at the gene ends were 0 bases for V and 4 bases for J; bases not matched to a gene: 11. CDR1 and CDR2 from the germline V gene are MNHNS and SASEGT. The CDR3 sequence is 17 residues long. CDR3 protein: CASSEATTGRESTEAFF. The CDR3 region has the DNA TGTGCCAGCAGTGAAGCGACGACAGGGAGGGAGAGCACTGAAGCTTTCTTT.

This clonotype was detected only a few times. The chain has TRBV20-1 and TRBJ2-3; 8 positions match TRBD2. J lost 2 bases, V lost 5 bases, and 12 bases had no gene match. The CDR3 extends over 16 amino acids. Germline V gene lookup returns CDR1 DFQATT and CDR2 SNEGSKA (reference sequence). CDR3 bases: TGCAGTGCTCCCAGAATAGCGGGAACAAACACAGATACGCAGTATTTT. It is translated as CSAPRIAGTNTDTQYF.

In its sample, this clonotype was seen a few times. CDR3 sequence reads: CASTFGTGSGANVLTF. The CDR3 coding sequence is TGTGCCAGCACGTTTGGGACAGGGTCTGGGGCCAACGTCCTGACTTTC. The J gene is TRBJ2-6, the V gene TRBV27, with TRBD1 identical over 9 bases. The CDR3 contains 16 residues. The V gene's germline CDR1 is MNHEY and CDR2 SMNVEV (reference sequence). V dropped 7 bases and J dropped 1; count of bases not matched to a gene: 5.

This clonotype was observed at least ten times. The rearrangement links TRBV7-8 to TRBJ1-2; tentatively, D is TRBD1 (5 bases). The CDR3 is 13 residues long. V was pared by 5 bases and J by 0 bases, with 7 bases between. Germline CDR1 reads SGHVS; CDR2 reads FQNEAQ. The CDR3 here is CASSLGANYGYTF. For the CDR3, the DNA is TGTGCCAGCAGCCTAGGGGCTAACTATGGCTACACCTTC. Drawing the rest from reference TRBV7-8 and TRBJ1-2, the complete variable domain is GAGVSQSPRYKVAKRGQDVALRCDPISGHVSLFWYQQALGQGPEFLTYFQNEAQLDKSGLPSDRFFAERPEGSVSTLKIQRTQQEDSAVYLCASSLGANYGYTFGSGTRLTVV.

The chain recombines TRBV27 with TRBJ1-2; 7 bases are a match to TRBD1. The CDR3 totals 15 residues. V lost 6 bases, J lost 0 bases, and 7 bases stayed unmatched. The V gene's germline CDR1 is MNHEY and CDR2 SMNVEV (reference sequence). In DNA, the CDR3 is TGTGCCAGCAGCACAGGGGCGCTAGCTAACTATGGCTACACCTTC. This codes for CASSTGALANYGYTF.

This clonotype was seen a few times. The J gene is TRBJ2-5, the V gene TRBV11-2; 11 bases line up with TRBD2. Germline CDR1 reads SGHAT; CDR2 reads FQNNGV. J was trimmed by 3 bases and V by 3 bases; bases with no gene match: 12. The CDR3 runs to 18 residues. CDR3 loop: CASSLRGSGGASKETQYF. Here the CDR3 DNA reads TGTGCCAGCAGCTTGAGAGGTAGCGGGGGGGCATCCAAAGAGACCCAGTACTTC.

The rearrangement links TRBV27 to TRBJ2-7; D gene ambiguous. Trimming took 0 bases from V and 2 from J, leaving 5 bases between them. The CDR3 contains 13 residues. Germline CDR1 is MNHEY and CDR2 is SMNVEV (reference sequence). The CDR3 spells CASSLSDAYEQYF. DNA of the CDR3: TGTGCCAGCAGTTTATCGGACGCCTACGAGCAGTACTTC.

This clonotype turned up a few times. The CDR3 DNA sequence: TGTGCCAGCAGTTTATCGGCATACTACGAGCAGTACTTC. Its protein is CASSLSAYYEQYF. This chain joins TRBV27 and TRBJ2-7, with D unresolved. This CDR3 contains 13 residues. Trimming shortened V by 0 bases and J by 3 bases, and 6 bases separated the two germline ends. Germline V CDR1 and CDR2: MNHEY, SMNVEV (reference sequence).